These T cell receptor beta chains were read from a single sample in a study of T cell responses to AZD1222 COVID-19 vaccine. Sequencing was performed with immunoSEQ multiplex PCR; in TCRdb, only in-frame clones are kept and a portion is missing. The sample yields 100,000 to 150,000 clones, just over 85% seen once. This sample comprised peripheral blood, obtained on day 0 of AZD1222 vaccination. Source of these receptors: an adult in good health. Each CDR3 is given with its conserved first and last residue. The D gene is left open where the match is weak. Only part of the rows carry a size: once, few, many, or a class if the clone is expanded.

CDR3 protein: CASSQVVYEQYF
CDR3 DNA: TGTGCCAGCAGCCAGGTCGTATACGAGCAGTACTTC
CDR3 length: 12
J gene: TRBJ2-7
clone size: NA
D gene: NA
V gene: TRBV3-1/TRBV3-2

CDR3 protein: CASSLDGSLNTGELFF
CDR3 DNA: TGTGCCAGCAGTTTAGACGGCTCCCTGAACACCGGGGAGCTGTTTTTT
CDR3 length: 16
J gene: TRBJ2-2
clone size: once
D gene: NA
V gene: TRBV28

CDR3 protein: CASSLGWVNEQFF
CDR3 DNA: TGTGCCAGCAGCTTAGGGTGGGTCAATGAGCAGTTCTTC
CDR3 length: 13
J gene: TRBJ2-1
clone size: NA
D gene: NA
V gene: TRBV7-2

CDR3 protein: CASSPSGGNTIYF
CDR3 DNA: TGTGCCAGCAGCCCATCGGGTGGAAACACCATATATTTT
CDR3 length: 13
J gene: TRBJ1-3
clone size: NA
D gene: NA
V gene: TRBV7-2

CDR3 protein: CASSVHPNGNTEAFF
CDR3 DNA: TGCGCCAGCAGCGTACATCCGAATGGGAACACTGAAGCTTTCTTT
CDR3 length: 15
J gene: TRBJ1-1
clone size: once
D gene: NA
V gene: TRBV5-1

CDR3 protein: CASSQEMWQAETEAFF
CDR3 DNA: TGCGCCAGCAGCCAAGAAATGTGGCAGGCGGAGACTGAAGCTTTCTTT
CDR3 length: 16
J gene: TRBJ1-1
clone size: NA
D gene: NA
V gene: TRBV4-3

CDR3 protein: CASSQDWAGEDNEQFF
CDR3 DNA: TGCGCCAGCAGCCAAGACTGGGCAGGGGAAGACAATGAGCAGTTCTTC
CDR3 length: 16
J gene: TRBJ2-1
clone size: NA
D gene: NA
V gene: TRBV4-3

CDR3 protein: CASSVRGDRGADTQYF
CDR3 DNA: TGTGCCAGCAGCGTTCGAGGGGACAGAGGCGCAGATACGCAGTATTTT
CDR3 length: 16
J gene: TRBJ2-3
clone size: NA
D gene: TRBD1
V gene: TRBV9

CDR3 protein: CASSLRAGYNEQFF
CDR3 DNA: TGTGCCAGCAGCTTAAGGGCAGGGTATAATGAGCAGTTCTTC
CDR3 length: 14
J gene: TRBJ2-1
clone size: once
D gene: NA
V gene: TRBV11-2

CDR3 protein: CASRRGTQETQYF
CDR3 DNA: TGTGCCAGCAGGCGGGGGACCCAAGAGACCCAGTACTTC
CDR3 length: 13
J gene: TRBJ2-5
clone size: NA
D gene: TRBD2
V gene: TRBV7-2

CDR3 protein: CASSQGWVAGYTF
CDR3 DNA: TGTGCCAGCAGCCAAGGTTGGGTAGCCGGCTACACCTTC
CDR3 length: 13
J gene: TRBJ1-2
clone size: NA
D gene: NA
V gene: TRBV7-2

CDR3 protein: CASRQNGGQGGGYTF
CDR3 DNA: TGTGCCAGCAGACAGAATGGGGGACAGGGGGGCGGCTACACCTTC
CDR3 length: 15
J gene: TRBJ1-2
clone size: NA
D gene: TRBD1
V gene: TRBV2

CDR3 protein: CASSQELGDTQYF
CDR3 DNA: TGCGCCAGCAGCCAAGAGCTGGGAGATACGCAGTATTTT
CDR3 length: 13
J gene: TRBJ2-3
clone size: NA
D gene: NA
V gene: TRBV4-3

CDR3 protein: CASRKGSYYGYTF
CDR3 DNA: TGTGCCAGCAGAAAGGGGAGCTACTATGGCTACACCTTC
CDR3 length: 13
J gene: TRBJ1-2
clone size: NA
D gene: NA
V gene: TRBV6-5